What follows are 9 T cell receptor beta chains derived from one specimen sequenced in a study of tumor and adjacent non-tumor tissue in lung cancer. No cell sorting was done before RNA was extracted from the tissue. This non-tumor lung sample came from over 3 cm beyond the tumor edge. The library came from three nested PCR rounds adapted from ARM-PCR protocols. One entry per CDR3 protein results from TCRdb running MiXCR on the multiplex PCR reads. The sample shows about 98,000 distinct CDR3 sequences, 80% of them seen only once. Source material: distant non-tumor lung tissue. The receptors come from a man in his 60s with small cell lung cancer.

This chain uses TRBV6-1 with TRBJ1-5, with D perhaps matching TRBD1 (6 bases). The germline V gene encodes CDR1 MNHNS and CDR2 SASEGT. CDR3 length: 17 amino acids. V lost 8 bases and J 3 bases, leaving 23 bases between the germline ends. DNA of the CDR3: TGTGCCAGCGCGGGACATGGGGGAAGCTTGTCCAATCAGCCCCAGCATTTT. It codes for CASAGHGGSLSNQPQHF.

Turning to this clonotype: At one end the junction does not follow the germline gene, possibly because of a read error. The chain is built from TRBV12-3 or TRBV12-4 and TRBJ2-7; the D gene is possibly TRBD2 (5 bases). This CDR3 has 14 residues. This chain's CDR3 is CASRYDGDLYEQYF. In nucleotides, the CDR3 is TGTGCCAGCAGGTACGACGGGGATCTCTACGAGCAGTATTTC.

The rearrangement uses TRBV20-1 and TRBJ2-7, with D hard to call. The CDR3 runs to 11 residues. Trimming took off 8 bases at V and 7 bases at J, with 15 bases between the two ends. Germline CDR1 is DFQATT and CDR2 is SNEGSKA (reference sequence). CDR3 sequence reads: CSTSPGNEQYV. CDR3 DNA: TGCAGTACTTCTCCAGGTAATGAGCAGTACGTC.

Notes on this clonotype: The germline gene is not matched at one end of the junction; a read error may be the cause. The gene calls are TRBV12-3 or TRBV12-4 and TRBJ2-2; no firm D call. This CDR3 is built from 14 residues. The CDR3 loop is CACSLWGSGGELFF. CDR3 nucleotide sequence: TGTGCCTGCAGTTTATGGGGATCCGGCGGTGAGCTGTTTTTT.

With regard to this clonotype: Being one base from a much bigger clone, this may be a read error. The CDR3 sequence: CASSLLGSSDTEAFF. Written as DNA, the CDR3 is TGTGCCAGCAGTTTACTCGGGTCTAGTGACACTGAAGCTTTCTTT. The chain is built from TRBV28 and TRBJ1-1; D gene unclear. The CDR3 is made up of 15 amino acids. V was trimmed by 2 bases and J by 3 bases, leaving 13 bases between them. CDR1 and CDR2 from the germline V gene are MDHEN and SYDVKM.

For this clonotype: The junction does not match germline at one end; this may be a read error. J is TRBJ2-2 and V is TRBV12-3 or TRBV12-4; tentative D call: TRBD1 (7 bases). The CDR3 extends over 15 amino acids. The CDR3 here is CASSFSGTETGELFF. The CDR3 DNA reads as TGTGCCAGCAGTTTCTCTGGGACAGAGACGGGGGAGTTGTTTTTT.

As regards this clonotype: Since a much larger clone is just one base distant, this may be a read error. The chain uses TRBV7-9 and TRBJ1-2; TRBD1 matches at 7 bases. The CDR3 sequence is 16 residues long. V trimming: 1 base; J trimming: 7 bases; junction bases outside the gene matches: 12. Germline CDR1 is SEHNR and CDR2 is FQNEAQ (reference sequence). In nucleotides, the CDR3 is TGTGCCAGCAGCTTAGAGTCGGGACAGTCTTTTGGTGGCTACACCTTC. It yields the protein CASSLESGQSFGGYTF.

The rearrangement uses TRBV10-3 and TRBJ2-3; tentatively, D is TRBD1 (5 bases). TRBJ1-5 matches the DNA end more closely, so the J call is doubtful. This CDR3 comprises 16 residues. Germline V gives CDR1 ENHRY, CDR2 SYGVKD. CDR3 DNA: TGTGCCATCAGAGGGACTAGCGGGACCGGGGGAGATACACAGCATTTT. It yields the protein CAIRGTSGTGGDTQHF.

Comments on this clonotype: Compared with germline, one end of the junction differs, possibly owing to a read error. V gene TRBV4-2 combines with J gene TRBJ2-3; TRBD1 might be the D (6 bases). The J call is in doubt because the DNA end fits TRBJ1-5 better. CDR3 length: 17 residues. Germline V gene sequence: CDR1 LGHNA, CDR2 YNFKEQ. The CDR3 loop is CVSSQVQQGGWTDTQHF. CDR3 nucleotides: TGTGTCAGCAGCCAAGTTCAACAGGGTGGGTGGACGGATACGCAGCATTTT.